This TCR beta chain stems from a study of T cells in localized non-small cell lung cancer. The CDR3 runs to 18 residues. The junction had 18 bases not matched to a gene; V was cut back by 4 bases and J by 6 bases. Assay used: immunoSEQ multiplex PCR; TCRdb lists only in-frame clones, some missing. The repertoire has approximately 76,000 clones, 80% of them found once; the top ten carry approximately 9.7%. The material sequenced was peripheral blood, taken before any cancer treatment. The V and J genes are TRBV23-1 and TRBJ1-1, with TRBD1 identical over 9 bases. Being an ORF, TRBV23-1 has a function that is uncertain. The sequence came from a female donor older than 55 with stage I lung adenocarcinoma. This chain's CDR3 is CASSPQTGGNREQAEAFF. The CDR3 nucleotides read TGCGCCAGCAGTCCACAGACAGGGGGGAATCGGGAGCAGGCTGAAGCTTTCTTT.